The present entry profiles one TCR beta chain with its context. This clonotype appeared many times. The antigen this receptor binds is unknown. One end of the junction does not line up with germline, which may come from a read error. The entry originates in a study of neurological immune-mediated disorders (dated by TCRdb to about 2019). Context from the whole study: Among the roughly 34 multiple sclerosis patients, relapsing-remitting MS was present in 31 and secondary progressive MS was present in 3. Peripheral blood TCR-beta repertoires from HTLV-I-associated myelopathy (HAM/TSP) patients, multiple sclerosis patients and healthy controls were compared by UMI-based sequencing. The approximately 100 TCR-beta libraries included longitudinal samples, technical triplicates and paired sorted CD4+ and CD8+ T-cell subsets alongside PBMC samples. The cohort included 60 to 75 subjects: approximately 14 with HAM/TSP, about 35 with multiple sclerosis, and 20 or so healthy controls. Findings and caveats that apply to the study as a whole: No association of the MS cluster with clinical or MRI features was observed, and the need for larger cohorts was stated by the authors. No identical CDR3 amino acid sequences were found to be shared among expanded clones across subjects, suggesting that TCR-beta repertoires were private in all groups. TCR clonal expansion was highest in HAM/TSP patients and lowest in MS patients, with MS patients falling below even healthy controls. In a phylogenetic analysis, the repertoires of 18 out of 34 MS patients fell into a single cluster of related CDR3 sequences, pointing to a possible signature at the repertoire level.

cDNA was synthesized by template-switch 5'RACE using a primer carrying a 10-nucleotide random unique molecular identifier by which each TCR transcript was tagged. Every sequencing run yielded over 170 million TCR-beta sequences covering 15-18 subjects. The RNeasy kit was used for extraction of total RNA. The KAPA Real-time Library Amplification kit was used to amplify TCR-beta VDJ regions with primers for the TCR constant region and the 5'RACE anchor. A first PCR added sample indexes and Illumina adaptors, and a second PCR then raised library yield. After Ampure bead purification, the TCR product of roughly 650 bp was size-selected on a 2% E-gel SizeSelection system. Before pooling, library quality was assessed on a Bioanalyzer, concentration was determined with Qubit, and library quantification was performed with the Kapa Library Quantification kit. Paired-end 2 x 150 bp sequencing of the libraries was performed on an Illumina HiSeq 2500. To increase sequence diversity, about 24-32% phiX was spiked into each library pool. From the authors' description of their analysis: The quality-filtered reads were processed with the UMI-based MiGEC pipeline, whose error correction step removed more than 80% of the raw TCR sequences. IMGT germline references were used for alignment of VDJ genes, and clonotypes were defined by a unique CDR3 amino acid sequence together with V-J genes. VDJtools evaluated clonal expansion, Shannon diversity and CDR3 relatedness (CalcPairwiseDistances, ClusterSamples); CLCbio workbench built phylogenetic trees. A clone was classed as expanded if it had 8 or more unique UMIs, a cutoff based on coefficient-of-variation modelling across technical triplicates. Clones were called with MiXCR by TCRdb after fastp trimmed the public reads at Q25, and only in-frame beta chains were retained. Rows matching on CDR3 protein sequence are summarized as one entry with the most common DNA and genes. None of the V and J calls come from the authors' own analysis; TCRdb made them. Counted in this sample were some 19,000 distinct CDR3 sequences; approximately 15% of them appeared once. The ten largest clones capture less than 8.5% of the sample.

For the sorted-subset TCR libraries, the starting material was about 1 million sorted CD4+ or CD8+ T cells. The multiple sclerosis patients were enrolled in a US clinical protocol that evaluated disease progression with magnetic resonance imaging. Peripheral blood was subjected to Ficoll-Hypaque density gradient centrifugation to isolate PBMCs, which were then cryopreserved in liquid nitrogen. Paired sorted CD4+ and CD8+ subsets came from healthy controls, HAM/TSP patients and MS patients. This TCR was recovered from a woman under 30 with multiple sclerosis. Sequences were obtained from CD8+ T cells from blood.

CDR3 region: CASSLSGSGTGELFF. The DNA sequence reads TGTGCTAGCAGCTTAAGCGGGAGCGGGACCGGGGAGCTGTTTTTT. The chain couples TRBV7-7 to TRBJ2-2; TRBD2 fits 8 bases in the junction. CDR1 and CDR2 (SSHAT, FNYEAQ) derive from the germline V gene (reference sequence). The CDR3 contains 15 residues, cysteine and phenylalanine counted. The CDR3 DNA has 45 bases and is translated from base 1.